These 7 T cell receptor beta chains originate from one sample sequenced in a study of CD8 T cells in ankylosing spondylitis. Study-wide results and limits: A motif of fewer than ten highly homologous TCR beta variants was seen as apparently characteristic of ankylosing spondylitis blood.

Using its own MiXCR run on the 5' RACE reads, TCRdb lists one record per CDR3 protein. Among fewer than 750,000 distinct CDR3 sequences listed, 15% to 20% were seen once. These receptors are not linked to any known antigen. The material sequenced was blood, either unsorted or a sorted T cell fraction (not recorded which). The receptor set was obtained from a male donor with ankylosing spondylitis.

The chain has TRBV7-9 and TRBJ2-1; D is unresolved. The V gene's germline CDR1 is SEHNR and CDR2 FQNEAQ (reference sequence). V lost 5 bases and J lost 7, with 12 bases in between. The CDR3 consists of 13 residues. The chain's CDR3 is CASSPSQANEQFF. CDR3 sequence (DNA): TGTGCCAGCAGCCCAAGTCAGGCGAATGAGCAGTTCTTC.

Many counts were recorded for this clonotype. DNA of the CDR3: TGCAGTGCTAGATCACACGGAGTTACGGCCAATGAGCAGTTCTTC. Its protein product is CSARSHGVTANEQFF. V is TRBV20-1 and J is TRBJ2-1; D is unresolved. The CDR3 length is 15 residues. The germline V gene has CDR1 DFQATT and CDR2 SNEGSKA (reference sequence). V was pared by 2 bases and J by 6 bases, with 17 bases between.

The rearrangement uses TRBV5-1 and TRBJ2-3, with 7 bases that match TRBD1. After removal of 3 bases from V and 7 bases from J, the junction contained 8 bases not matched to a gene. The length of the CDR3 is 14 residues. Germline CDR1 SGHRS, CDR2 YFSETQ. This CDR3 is CASSSYSGGNTQYF. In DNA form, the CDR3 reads TGCGCCAGCAGCTCTTACTCAGGGGGAAATACGCAGTATTTT.

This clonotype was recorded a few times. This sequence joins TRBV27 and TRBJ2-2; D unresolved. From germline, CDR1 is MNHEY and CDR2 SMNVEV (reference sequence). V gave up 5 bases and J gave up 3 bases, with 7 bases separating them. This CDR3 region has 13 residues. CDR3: CASSPSYTGELFF. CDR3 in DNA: TGTGCCAGCAGTCCGAGTTACACCGGGGAGCTGTTTTTT.

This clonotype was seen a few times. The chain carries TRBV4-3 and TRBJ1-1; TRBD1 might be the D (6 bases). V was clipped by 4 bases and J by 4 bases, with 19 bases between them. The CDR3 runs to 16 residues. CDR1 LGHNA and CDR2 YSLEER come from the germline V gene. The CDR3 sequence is CASSLRVGGSGTEAFF. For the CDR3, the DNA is TGCGCCAGCAGCCTAAGGGTGGGGGGCTCCGGCACTGAAGCTTTCTTT.

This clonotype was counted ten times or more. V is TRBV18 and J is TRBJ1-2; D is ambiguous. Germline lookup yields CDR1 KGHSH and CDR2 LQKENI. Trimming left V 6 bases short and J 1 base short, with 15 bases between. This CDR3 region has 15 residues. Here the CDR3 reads CASSALGDLNYGYTF. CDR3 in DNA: TGTGCCAGCTCGGCCCTGGGAGATCTTAACTATGGCTACACCTTC.

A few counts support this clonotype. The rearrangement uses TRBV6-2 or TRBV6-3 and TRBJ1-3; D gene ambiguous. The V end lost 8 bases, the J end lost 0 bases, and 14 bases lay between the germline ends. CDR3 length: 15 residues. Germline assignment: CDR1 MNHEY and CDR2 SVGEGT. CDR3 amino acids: CASGIDGYSGNTIYF. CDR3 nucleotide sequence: TGTGCCAGCGGCATCGACGGTTACTCTGGAAACACCATATATTTT.